This T cell receptor (beta chain) was obtained from a study of blood T cell repertoires in COVID-19. Study context: COVID-19 samples from acute and convalescent phases originated in the United States, Italy and Spain. PBMCs, B-cell-depleted T cells, or T cells provided the cDNA or gDNA that made up the material.

Original methodology: Estimates of nucleated cell counts were drawn from the amplification of reference gene primers. Only in-frame clones appear in the TCRdb table, and some are missing; sequencing was by immunoSEQ multiplex PCR. For V, J and clone size, that table is used; D and trimming come from the DNA. Of some 150,000 clones in the sample, 70% to 90% were seen once. This CDR3 is built from 13 residues. The J segment lost 4 bases and the V segment lost 5 bases, leaving 3 bases of the junction unmatched. In germline, CDR1 is ENHRY, CDR2 SYGVKD. The V and J genes are TRBV10-3 and TRBJ2-5; TRBD1 matches at 8 bases. Sequencing was done on a sample of peripheral blood. The TCR comes from a human donor in a cohort sampled during active COVID-19. The CDR3 nucleotides read TGTGCCATCAGTCTCGGACAGGGAGAGACCCAGTACTTC. It translates to CAISLGQGETQYF.